This passage covers 23 T cell receptor beta chains from one sample sequenced in a study of radiation and T cells in renal cell carcinoma (dated by TCRdb to about 2020). Libraries were prepared through the immunoSEQ multiplex PCR assay. TCRdb obtained this table from immuneACCESS and retained in-frame rearrangements with V and J assigned. These tables miss some clones; where compared with another copy, unresolved V genes account for less than half of the shortfall, and the remainder is unexplained. For this sample there are around 81,000 clones; approximately 86% appear just once. The leading ten clones occupy approximately 9.6% of the sample. What the time point label conveys for this sample: blood 4 weeks post-SBRT, at nephrectomy. What the treatment or condition label conveys for this sample: 15 Gy SBRT to primary tumor, nephrectomy 4 weeks later. The sample here was blood, taken from a patient whose treatment included radiotherapy and nephrectomy. The receptors were gathered from a man between 45 and 60 years old with renal cell carcinoma.

The CDR3 loop reads CASSVTGTPGNTIYF. CDR3 nucleotide sequence: TGTGCCAGCAGCGTAACAGGGACCCCTGGAAACACCATATATTTT. The J gene is TRBJ1-3, the V gene TRBV9, with a possible D match to TRBD1 (6 bases). Germline-derived CDR1 and CDR2 are SGDLS and YYNGEE. Trimming cost V 1 base and J 2 bases, with 10 bases left between them. The CDR3 consists of 15 residues.

This chain connects TRBV9 to TRBJ2-1, with D possibly being TRBD1 or TRBD2 (5 bases each). Trimming stripped 0 bases from V and 8 bases from J, with 9 bases between. The CDR3 is 13 residues long. The germline CDR1 and CDR2 sequences are SGDLS and YYNGEE. The chain's CDR3 is CASSVVVGDEQFF. The CDR3 DNA sequence: TGTGCCAGCAGCGTAGTTGTGGGGGATGAGCAGTTCTTC.

This clone was seen a single time. The gene calls are TRBV4-1 and TRBJ2-7; 10 positions match TRBD2. With 0 bases clipped from V and 0 bases from J, the junction kept 8 bases outside the gene matches. CDR3 length: 18 residues. CDR1 and CDR2 (germline): MGHRA, YSYEKL. The CDR3, as DNA: TGCGCCAGCAGCCAAGATCCTAGCGGGGGACTACTCTCCTACGAGCAGTACTTC. This encodes CASSQDPSGGLLSYEQYF.

The chain carries TRBV27 and TRBJ1-2; D unclear. Germline V CDR1 and CDR2: MNHEY, SMNVEV (reference sequence). Deletions cut 5 bases from V and 6 bases from J, with 10 bases between. The CDR3 length is 12 residues. The CDR3 here is CASSNRWNGYTF. In DNA, the CDR3 is TGTGCCAGCAGTAACCGATGGAATGGCTACACCTTC.

The J gene is TRBJ1-1, the V gene TRBV7-3; 10 bases are a match to TRBD1. The CDR3 loop spans 16 amino acids. Germline V gene lookup returns CDR1 SGHTA and CDR2 FQGTGA. Germline trimming cut 5 bases from V and 0 bases from J; bases unmatched to any gene: 6. In DNA, the CDR3 is TGTGCCAGCAGCGTCGCCGGGACAGGGGTGAACACTGAAGCTTTCTTT. This translates into CASSVAGTGVNTEAFF.

The chain carries TRBV5-1 and TRBJ1-1; D not certain. V was shortened by 4 bases and J by 0 bases, with 10 bases between the two germline ends. CDR3 length equals 14 residues. Germline V gives CDR1 SGHRS, CDR2 YFSETQ. CDR3 loop: CASSAAGMNTEAFF. DNA of the CDR3: TGCGCCAGCAGCGCGGCAGGTATGAACACTGAAGCTTTCTTT.

The V and J genes are TRBV30 and TRBJ1-1; D is possibly TRBD1 (5 bases). This CDR3 spans 13 amino acids. CDR1 and CDR2 from the germline V gene are GTSNPN and SVGIG (reference sequence). The germline V and J ends were trimmed by 3 bases and 0 bases, with 8 bases remaining between them. The CDR3 bases are TGTGCCTGGAGCCAGGGCCTGAACACTGAAGCTTTCTTT. Its translation is CAWSQGLNTEAFF.

The chain carries TRBV6-1 and TRBJ2-6; perhaps TRBD1 as D (6 bases). Germline CDR1 and CDR2: MNHNS and SASEGT. The CDR3 spans 18 residues. Trimming left V 3 bases short and J 0 bases short, with 15 bases between. CDR3 in amino acids: CASSDVTGPSSGANVLTF. As DNA, the CDR3 is TGTGCCAGCAGTGACGTGACAGGCCCGAGCTCTGGGGCCAACGTCCTGACTTTC.

The rearrangement uses TRBV4-1 and TRBJ1-3; D remains ambiguous. The V gene lost 4 bases and the J gene lost 2 bases, with 18 bases spanning the gap. The germline V gene encodes CDR1 MGHRA and CDR2 YSYEKL. This CDR3 has 17 residues. The CDR3: CASSLGLSGVAGNTIYF. Written as DNA, the CDR3 is TGCGCCAGCAGCCTCGGCCTCAGTGGGGTAGCTGGAAACACCATATATTTT.

The V gene is TRBV29-1, the J gene TRBJ2-3; 15 nucleotides align to TRBD2. Germline V lookup: CDR1 SQVTM, CDR2 ANQGSEA. V lost 6 bases to trimming and J lost 2 bases; unmatched junction nucleotides: 6. The CDR3 is 16 residues long. CDR3 sequence: CSVGLAGGLATDTQYF. The DNA for the CDR3 is TGCAGCGTCGGACTAGCGGGAGGGCTTGCCACAGATACGCAGTATTTT.

The CDR3 loop is CASSLLGQGNQPQHF. Written as DNA, the CDR3 is TGTGCCAGCAGTTTGCTCGGACAGGGCAATCAGCCCCAGCATTTT. The rearrangement uses TRBV28 and TRBJ1-5; 7 nucleotides align to TRBD1. This CDR3 comprises 15 residues. The germline V gene encodes CDR1 MDHEN and CDR2 SYDVKM. Trimming took 3 bases from V and 2 from J; bases not matched to a gene: 4. The full variable domain, completed using reference TRBV28 and TRBJ1-5, is DVKVTQSSRYLVKRTGEKVFLECVQDMDHENMFWYRQDPGLGLRLIYFSYDVKMKEKGDIPEGYSVSREKKERFSLILESASTNQTSMYLCASSLLGQGNQPQHFGDGTRLSIL.

CDR3 in DNA: TGTGCCAGCAGCTTAAGTCTTCCGAATGAGCAGTTCTTC. Amino acid sequence: CASSLSLPNEQFF. The chain couples TRBV5-8 to TRBJ2-1; D gene uncertain. V dropped 2 bases and J dropped 7 bases, with 10 bases sitting between them. CDR1 is SGHTS, CDR2 YDEGEE, per germline. CDR3 length: 13 amino acids.

This clone was found once. The rearrangement links TRBV2 to TRBJ2-5; 16 nucleotides align to TRBD2. Germline V gene data show CDR1 as SNHLY and CDR2 as FYNNEI. Trimming cost V 6 bases and J 5 bases; bases outside gene matches: 9. The length of the CDR3 is 17 residues. This chain's CDR3 is CASSAGTSGRAPETQYF. DNA of the CDR3: TGTGCCAGCAGCGCCGGGACTAGCGGGAGGGCCCCCGAGACCCAGTACTTC.

V usage is TRBV27 and J usage is TRBJ2-1; a weak D match, TRBD2 (5 bases). V was pared by 6 bases and J by 6 bases, with 18 bases between. The CDR3 covers 15 residues. Germline assignment: CDR1 MNHEY and CDR2 SMNVEV (reference sequence). The CDR3 sequence: CASRVDDRLINEQFF. CDR3 sequence (DNA): TGTGCCAGCAGGGTAGATGATAGACTAATCAATGAGCAGTTCTTC.

The rearrangement links TRBV9 to TRBJ2-2; the match to TRBD1 covers 10 bases. Trimming removed 4 bases from V and 6 bases from J; junction bases left unmatched: 6. CDR3 length equals 15 residues. The germline gives CDR1 SGDLS, CDR2 YYNGEE. This chain's CDR3 is CASSPGTGAAGELFF. The CDR3 DNA sequence: TGTGCCAGCAGCCCCGGGACAGGGGCGGCCGGGGAGCTGTTTTTT.

The sample holds one count of this clone. This chain joins TRBV6-5 and TRBJ1-1; D is unresolved. V lost 3 bases and J lost 1, with 6 bases in between. The germline gives CDR1 MNHEY, CDR2 SVGAGI. CDR3 length equals 13 residues. The CDR3: CASSYQENTEAFF. CDR3 sequence (DNA): TGTGCCAGCAGTTATCAAGAGAACACTGAAGCTTTCTTT.

In the case of this clone: One end of the junction fails to match germline, which may point to a read error. This chain connects TRBV5-4 to TRBJ2-7, with 8 bases fitting TRBD1. Germline loops: CDR1 SGHNT, CDR2 YYREEE (reference sequence). This CDR3 has 16 amino acids. CDR3 protein: CASSPLRQGAIYEQCF. The CDR3 nucleotides are TGTGCCAGCAGCCCTCTGCGGCAGGGGGCTATCTACGAGCAGTGCTTC. Full variable domain (missing parts from reference TRBV5-4 and TRBJ2-7): ETGVTQSPTHLIKTRGQQVTLRCSSQSGHNTVSWYQQALGQGPQFIFQYYREEENGRGNFPPRFSGLQFPNYSSELNVNALELDDSALYLCASSPLRQGAIYEQCFGPGTRLTVT.

The J gene is TRBJ1-1, the V gene TRBV27, with D possibly matching TRBD1 (6 bases). The CDR3 runs 14 residues. V lost 6 bases and J 4 bases, leaving 15 bases between the germline ends. Germline assignment: CDR1 MNHEY and CDR2 SMNVEV (reference sequence). The CDR3 sequence is CASRRTVRSTEAFF. As DNA, the CDR3 is TGTGCCAGCAGGCGGACAGTTAGGAGCACTGAAGCTTTCTTT.

The V and J genes are TRBV7-9 and TRBJ1-4; TRBD1 might be the D (6 bases). The germline CDR1 and CDR2 sequences are SEHNR and FQNEAQ (reference sequence). V was trimmed by 0 bases and J by 8 bases, leaving 10 bases between them. CDR3 size: 14 residues. CDR3 bases: TGTGCCAGCAGCTTAGCCCGGACAGACGAAAAACTGTTTTTT. Translating gives CASSLARTDEKLFF.

The chain carries TRBV28 and TRBJ2-7; D is uncertain. CDR1 and CDR2 (germline): MDHEN, SYDVKM. V shed 7 bases and J shed 9 bases, with 22 bases lying between them. The CDR3 contains 14 residues. In nucleotides, the CDR3 is TGTGCCAGCACATTATCCGGTTCCTACGATGGGCAGTACTTC. It is translated as CASTLSGSYDGQYF.

To note about this clone: Other DNA sequences in this sample translate to the same CDR3. J is TRBJ1-3 and V is TRBV9; D gene uncertain. Trimming took 0 bases from V and 0 from J, leaving 4 bases between them. Germline V lookup: CDR1 SGDLS, CDR2 YYNGEE. The CDR3 runs 14 residues. CDR3 sequence reads: CASSVGNSGNTIYF. The CDR3 bases are TGTGCCAGCAGCGTAGGAAACTCTGGAAACACCATATATTTT.

The chain couples TRBV5-6 to TRBJ2-1, with a possible D match to TRBD2 (5 bases). Trimming left V 3 bases short and J 10 bases short, with 17 bases between. The CDR3 sequence is 14 residues long. The germline gives CDR1 SGHDT, CDR2 YYEEEE. The CDR3 region is CASSSRPAEGEQFF. The CDR3 region has the DNA TGTGCCAGCAGCTCTAGGCCAGCGGAAGGGGAGCAGTTCTTC.

V is TRBV9 and J is TRBJ2-3; no reliable D call. The CDR3 consists of 14 residues. Trimming stripped 0 bases from V and 1 base from J, with 6 bases between. CDR1 and CDR2 (germline): SGDLS, YYNGEE. The CDR3 loop is CASSVGPRTDTQYF. The CDR3 DNA is TGTGCCAGCAGCGTAGGACCGCGCACAGATACGCAGTATTTT.